The text below deals with one TCR beta chain. Profiling relied on immunoSEQ multiplex PCR, and the TCRdb table lists in-frame clones only, not all of them. The table includes about 44,000 clones, approximately 95% detected once. The data originate from a study of T cell changes during pregnancy in multiple sclerosis. Germline loops: CDR1 MNHNY, CDR2 SVGAGI (reference sequence). The ends lost 7 bases at V and 1 base at J; junction bases unmatched: 4. This CDR3 contains 13 residues. This clonotype was obtained from a female donor with multiple sclerosis, enrolled in a pregnancy study. The chain combines TRBV6-6 with TRBJ2-7, with 7 positions matching TRBD1. This specimen consisted of CD4+ T cells from peripheral blood mononuclear cells, obtained in the first trimester of pregnancy. The CDR3 DNA sequence: TGTGCCAGCAAGCACAGGGGTTCCTACGAGCAGTACTTC. Protein: CASKHRGSYEQYF.